One sample yielded the 25 T cell receptor beta chains listed below, sequenced in a study of blood T cell repertoires in COVID-19. Sequenced by immunoSEQ multiplex PCR; TCRdb stores in-frame clones only, minus some. The repertoire consists of approximately 90,000 clones, with 70% to 85% occurring once and the leading ten covering 9.5% to 15%. The sample consisted of peripheral blood. These receptor sequences come from a human donor in a cohort sampled during active COVID-19.

The chain carries TRBV28 and TRBJ2-1; 7 bases are a match to TRBD2. The CDR3 covers 15 residues. Germline V gene data show CDR1 as MDHEN and CDR2 as SYDVKM. The V gene end was trimmed by 7 bases and the J gene end by 4 bases; junction bases not matched to a gene: 10. CDR3 sequence: CASIEVGGSYNEQFF. As DNA, the CDR3 is TGTGCCAGCATTGAAGTCGGGGGGTCTTACAATGAGCAGTTCTTC.

This clone appeared once. This sequence joins TRBV7-9 and TRBJ1-2; TRBD1 matches at 8 bases. The V and J ends lost 0 bases and 5 bases, in that order; junction bases with no gene match: 8. Germline CDR1 is SEHNR and CDR2 is FQNEAQ (reference sequence). The CDR3 sequence is 16 residues long. The CDR3 region has the DNA TGTGCCAGCAGCTTAGCTATTGCAGGGGGCTGGTATGGCTACACCTTC. It codes for CASSLAIAGGWYGYTF. The full variable domain, rest sourced from reference TRBV7-9 and TRBJ1-2, is DTGVSQNPRHKITKRGQNVTFRCDPISEHNRLYWYRQTLGQGPEFLTYFQNEAQLEKSRLLSDRFSAERPKGSFSTLEIQRTEQGDSAMYLCASSLAIAGGWYGYTFGSGTRLTVV.

The V gene is TRBV10-2, the J gene TRBJ1-2, with 12 bases fitting TRBD1. This CDR3 comprises 15 residues. The junction had 6 bases not matched to a gene; V was cut back by 5 bases and J by 5 bases. Germline lookup yields CDR1 WSHSY and CDR2 SAAADI. CDR3: CASSPGTGGPYGYTF. The DNA of the CDR3 is TGCGCCAGCAGTCCCGGGACAGGGGGCCCTTATGGCTACACCTTC.

This clone was detected once. The chain uses TRBV30 and TRBJ2-6; 8 bases line up with TRBD1. CDR3 size: 16 residues. Trimming cost V 6 bases and J 0 bases; bases outside gene matches: 7. Germline V gives CDR1 GTSNPN, CDR2 SVGIG (reference sequence). The CDR3 spells CACPTGVGSGANVLTF. As DNA, the CDR3 is TGTGCCTGCCCGACAGGGGTGGGCTCTGGGGCCAACGTCCTGACTTTC.

This clone was recorded once. V gene TRBV7-9 combines with J gene TRBJ1-4, with unresolved D. There are 16 residues in the CDR3. Looked up from germline, CDR1 is SEHNR and CDR2 is FQNEAQ (reference sequence). Deletions cut 5 bases from V and 0 bases from J, with 13 bases between. Here the CDR3 DNA reads TGTGCCAGCAGCCTAGGCCAGGCCTCAACTAATGAAAAACTGTTTTTT. It codes for CASSLGQASTNEKLFF.

The V gene is TRBV2, the J gene TRBJ2-7; 10 bases are shared with TRBD1. This CDR3 is built from 14 residues. V was pared by 7 bases and J by 2 bases, with 5 bases of the junction left unmatched. The germline gives CDR1 SNHLY, CDR2 FYNNEI. As DNA, the CDR3 is TGTGCCAGCAACGCCGGGACAGGGGCCTACGAGCAGTACTTC. It yields the protein CASNAGTGAYEQYF.

The chain uses TRBV4-2 and TRBJ2-7, with TRBD1 as a possible D gene (6 bases). V dropped 0 bases and J dropped 5 bases, with 14 bases sitting between them. CDR3 length equals 15 residues. Germline lookup yields CDR1 LGHNA and CDR2 YNFKEQ. The CDR3 loop reads CASSQESRGSDEQYF. The CDR3 nucleotides read TGTGCCAGCAGCCAAGAATCCAGGGGTAGCGACGAGCAGTACTTC.

The rearrangement links TRBV19 to TRBJ1-5; TRBD1 might be the D (5 bases). Trimming took 2 bases from V and 7 from J, leaving 15 bases between them. The CDR3 is made up of 15 amino acids. Germline CDR1 and CDR2: LNHDA and SQIVND (reference sequence). The CDR3 loop reads CASSITRDSNQPQHF. Here the CDR3 DNA reads TGTGCCAGTAGTATAACCCGAGACAGTAACCAGCCCCAGCATTTT.

This sequence joins TRBV27 and TRBJ1-2; 9 bases map to TRBD1. CDR1 MNHEY and CDR2 SMNVEV come from the germline V gene (reference sequence). The CDR3 runs 15 residues. The junction had 8 bases not matched to a gene; V was cut back by 2 bases and J by 7 bases. CDR3 sequence: CASSLVGDREGGYTF. DNA of the CDR3: TGTGCCAGCAGTTTAGTAGGGGACAGGGAAGGTGGCTACACCTTC.

The DNA for the CDR3 is TGTGCCAGCAGCCAAAGACAGGGGTTCTACGAGCAGTACTTC. Protein product: CASSQRQGFYEQYF. This chain joins TRBV5-4 and TRBJ2-7; the match to TRBD1 covers 8 bases. Trimming took 4 bases from V and 3 from J; bases not matched to a gene: 6. CDR3 length: 14 residues. Per the germline V gene, CDR1 is SGHNT and CDR2 is YYREEE (reference sequence).

V gene TRBV7-2 combines with J gene TRBJ1-1, with TRBD1 as a possible D gene (5 bases). From germline, CDR1 is SGHTA and CDR2 FQGNSA. This CDR3 spans 15 amino acids. With 7 bases removed from V and 5 bases from J, the gap between germline ends came to 20 bases. The CDR3 is CASTSPGAAGTEAFF. Written as DNA, the CDR3 is TGTGCCAGCACCTCACCCGGGGCGGCGGGGACTGAAGCTTTCTTT.

The chain joins TRBV28 to TRBJ1-4; D call uncertain. Between the trimmed V and J ends, which lost 10 bases and 3 bases, there was a span of 12 bases. Looked up from germline, CDR1 is MDHEN and CDR2 is SYDVKM. CDR3 size: 13 residues. CDR3 sequence: CATRRAPNEKLFF. Here the CDR3 DNA reads TGTGCCACAAGGAGGGCACCTAATGAAAAACTGTTTTTT.

The rearrangement joins TRBV28 to TRBJ1-3; D is ambiguous. The CDR3 has 16 amino acids. The V end lost 4 bases, the J end lost 0 bases, and 13 bases lay between the germline ends. CDR1 and CDR2 from the germline V gene are MDHEN and SYDVKM. The CDR3 nucleotides are TGTGCCAGCAGTTCAATGGCTGGCAGCTCTGGAAACACCATATATTTT. Translating gives CASSSMAGSSGNTIYF.

The rearrangement links TRBV24-1 to TRBJ2-5, with TRBD2 matching over 7 bases. Germline CDR1 is KGHDR and CDR2 is SFDVKD. There are 14 residues in the CDR3. J gave up 2 bases and V 4 bases, and 3 bases lay outside the gene matches. The CDR3 reads CATSDKREQETQYF. The CDR3 DNA follows: TGTGCCACCAGTGACAAGCGGGAACAAGAGACCCAGTACTTC.

This chain joins TRBV6-5 and TRBJ2-2; 7 nucleotides agree with TRBD1. From germline, CDR1 is MNHEY and CDR2 SVGAGI. CDR3 length equals 16 residues. V trimming: 4 bases; J trimming: 6 bases; junction bases outside the gene matches: 11. CDR3 bases: TGTGCCAGCAGTTCCTCCGGGACAGAACTATCCGGGGAGCTGTTTTTT. Its translation is CASSSSGTELSGELFF.

This chain connects TRBV9 to TRBJ2-1; D is uncertain. Germline V gene data show CDR1 as SGDLS and CDR2 as YYNGEE. Trimming took off 1 base at V and 7 bases at J, with 18 bases between the two ends. The CDR3 is 16 amino acids. The CDR3 loop reads CASSVNSVPHENEQFF. The CDR3 region has the DNA TGTGCCAGCAGCGTAAACAGTGTCCCACATGAGAATGAGCAGTTCTTC. Full variable domain (outside the CDR3, taken from reference TRBV9 and TRBJ2-1): DSGVTQTPKHLITATGQRVTLRCSPRSGDLSVYWYQQSLDQGLQFLIQYYNGEERAKGNILERFSAQQFPDLHSELNLSSLELGDSALYFCASSVNSVPHENEQFFGPGTRLTVL.

The chain uses TRBV3-1 (or the pseudogene TRBV3-2) and TRBJ1-1; D might be TRBD1 (5 bases). There are 20 residues in the CDR3. Germline loops: CDR1 LGHDT, CDR2 YNNKEL (reference sequence). The V and J ends lost 0 bases and 3 bases respectively, with 26 bases between them. The CDR3 nucleotides are TGTGCCAGCAGCCAAGATTCCACTGGGGGGGTCGGGGCTCGGGACACTGAAGCTTTCTTT. Translating gives CASSQDSTGGVGARDTEAFF.

The J gene is TRBJ1-3, the V gene TRBV6-5; D not resolved. The germline V gene encodes CDR1 MNHEY and CDR2 SVGAGI. V lost 6 bases and J 0 bases, leaving 9 bases between the germline ends. This CDR3 contains 14 residues. The CDR3 DNA reads TGTGCCAGCAGGATGGAGTACTCTGGAAACACCATATATTTT. It codes for CASRMEYSGNTIYF.

This chain links TRBV4-3 with TRBJ1-1; tentatively, D is TRBD1 (6 bases). The V end lost 2 bases, the J end lost 0 bases, and 22 bases lay between the germline ends. The CDR3 runs 19 residues. CDR1 is LGHNA and CDR2 is YSLEER in the germline V gene. This CDR3 reads CASSQILWTEDLLNTEAFF. CDR3 nucleotides: TGCGCCAGCAGCCAAATATTATGGACAGAGGATTTATTGAACACTGAAGCTTTCTTT.

This sequence joins TRBV6-5 and TRBJ1-6; D possibly corresponds to TRBD1 (5 bases). Between the trimmed V and J ends, which lost 3 bases and 7 bases, there was a span of 13 bases. CDR1 MNHEY and CDR2 SVGAGI come from the germline V gene. This CDR3 spans 15 amino acids. The CDR3 protein is CASSYSGLGNSPLHF. The CDR3 nucleotides are TGTGCCAGCAGTTATTCGGGACTCGGGAATTCACCCCTCCACTTT.

The gene calls are TRBV30 and TRBJ1-5, with no clear D. V was cut by 2 bases and J by 3 bases, with 23 bases left in between. Germline V gene data show CDR1 as GTSNPN and CDR2 as SVGIG (reference sequence). The CDR3 runs 18 residues. CDR3 nucleotide sequence: TGTGCCTGGAGTTCCCCCATGAATAGGCAGGTCGTCAATCAGCCCCAGCATTTT. Translating it yields CAWSSPMNRQVVNQPQHF. The whole variable domain, remainder taken from reference TRBV30 and TRBJ1-5, is SQTIHQWPATLVQPVGSPLSLECTVEGTSNPNLYWYRQAAGRGLQLLFYSVGIGQISSEVPQNLSASRPQDRQFILSSKKLLLSDSGFYLCAWSSPMNRQVVNQPQHFGDGTRLSIL.

V usage is TRBV19 and J usage is TRBJ2-7, with 7 bases aligning to TRBD2. In germline, CDR1 is LNHDA, CDR2 SQIVND (reference sequence). The CDR3 is made up of 15 amino acids. The trim removed 3 bases at V and 3 bases at J, leaving 8 bases unmatched. The CDR3 DNA reads as TGTGCCAGTAGTATCCCGCGGACTAGTGGCTACGAGCAGTACTTC. It encodes CASSIPRTSGYEQYF.

This sequence joins TRBV19 and TRBJ2-7; possible D gene TRBD1, 6 bases. Germline CDR1 is LNHDA and CDR2 is SQIVND (reference sequence). The V gene lost 4 bases and the J gene lost 2 bases, with 12 bases spanning the gap. The CDR3 covers 14 residues. CDR3 in DNA: TGTGCCAGTAGTACCCAGGGGCGCGCCTACGAGCAGTACTTC. Translated, it gives CASSTQGRAYEQYF.

The V and J genes are TRBV11-2 and TRBJ2-7, with 13 nucleotides matching TRBD2. This CDR3 comprises 17 residues. Germline V gene sequence: CDR1 SGHAT, CDR2 FQNNGV. V shed 5 bases and J 6 bases; nucleotides not matched to a gene: 13. The CDR3 region has the DNA TGTGCCAGCAGCCCCCCGCCTACTAGCGGGAGGGCCTCCGAGCAGTACTTC. Residues: CASSPPPTSGRASEQYF.

The V call is TRBV9, the J call TRBJ2-2, with a weak D call TRBD2 (5 bases). V shed 7 bases and J shed 7 bases, with 5 bases lying between them. The V gene's germline CDR1 is SGDLS and CDR2 YYNGEE. The CDR3 loop spans 10 amino acids. The CDR3 is CASGSGELFF. CDR3 DNA: TGTGCCAGCGGGAGCGGGGAGCTGTTTTTT.